The 14 T cell receptor beta chains in this list originate from one sample, sequenced in a study of molecular identifiers for immune sequencing clone quantification. TCRdb itself ran the PCR reads through MiXCR, one entry per CDR3 protein. The sample carries about half a million distinct CDR3 sequences, about 21% recorded once. The sequencing input was naive CD8+ T cells from blood, with Jurkat cell RNA spiked in. Subset indicated: FACS-sorted CD8+CD4-CCR7+CD45RA+ naive T cells. All receptors come from a human donor in good health. Some libraries in this study had Jurkat cell RNA spiked in.

The rearrangement joins TRBV7-9 to TRBJ2-7; 14 bases are shared with TRBD2. J gave up 3 bases and V 1 base, and 5 bases lay outside the gene matches. From germline, CDR1 is SEHNR and CDR2 FQNEAQ (reference sequence). The length of the CDR3 is 17 residues. CDR3 in amino acids: CASSLVRGTSGGYEQYF. The CDR3 bases are TGTGCCAGCAGCTTAGTTCGGGGGACTAGCGGGGGCTACGAGCAGTACTTC.

This clonotype was seen ten or more times. The rearrangement links TRBV27 to TRBJ1-5, with no clear D. This CDR3 is built from 12 residues. Deletions cut 6 bases from V and 7 bases from J, with 10 bases between. Germline-derived CDR1 and CDR2 are MNHEY and SMNVEV (reference sequence). CDR3 amino acids: CASSFSGQPQHF. The CDR3 nucleotides read TGTGCCAGCAGCTTCTCTGGACAGCCCCAGCATTTT.

Points on this clonotype: The conserved final phenylalanine or tryptophan is absent from the CDR3, which likely points to a read error. The V gene is TRBV10-3, the J gene TRBJ2-3; 16 nucleotides align to TRBD2. The CDR3 runs to 17 residues. Germline CDR1 ENHRY, CDR2 SYGVKD. Trimming took 4 bases from V and 5 from J; bases not matched to a gene: 6. The CDR3 region is CAISGGLAGGPVDTQYL. Here the CDR3 DNA reads TGTGCCATCAGTGGGGGACTAGCGGGAGGGCCTGTAGATACGCAGTATCTT.

As regards this clonotype: A much larger clone sits a single nucleotide away, making a read error possible. The rearrangement uses TRBV4-3 and TRBJ1-2; D gene unclear. Trimming removed 3 bases from V and 5 bases from J, with 10 bases in between. The CDR3 spans 13 residues. Germline CDR1 LGHNA, CDR2 YSLEER. The CDR3 DNA reads as TGCGCCAGCAGCCATCAAAGATCATATGGCTACACCTTC. Protein product: CASSHQRSYGYTF.

The chain has TRBV20-1 and TRBJ2-7, with 7 nucleotides matching TRBD2. This CDR3 is built from 15 residues. The V segment lost 6 bases and the J segment 0 bases; nucleotides outside the gene matches: 11. CDR1 is DFQATT, CDR2 SNEGSKA, per germline (reference sequence). CDR3 region: CSAYPYSGSSYEQYF. CDR3 DNA sequence: TGCAGTGCGTACCCCTATAGCGGGTCCTCCTACGAGCAGTACTTC.

This chain links TRBV4-3 with TRBJ2-5; TRBD2 is a possible D gene (6 bases). The germline V gene has CDR1 LGHNA and CDR2 YSLEER. The CDR3 extends over 11 amino acids. Trimming took off 1 base at V and 14 bases at J, with 11 bases between the two ends. CDR3: CASSQGGISYF. The CDR3 bases are TGCGCCAGCAGCCAAGGCGGGATTTCTTACTTC.

This clonotype was detected many times. The rearrangement links TRBV20-1 to TRBJ2-7; 10 nucleotides align to TRBD2. Losses at the gene ends were 6 bases for V and 4 bases for J; bases not matched to a gene: 9. Germline V gene lookup returns CDR1 DFQATT and CDR2 SNEGSKA (reference sequence). CDR3 length equals 14 residues. CDR3 sequence: CSAGTAGLAYEQYF. For the CDR3, the DNA is TGCAGTGCGGGGACGGCGGGACTAGCGTACGAGCAGTACTTC.

The chain uses TRBV3-1 and TRBJ1-2, with D perhaps matching TRBD1 (6 bases). Trimming stripped 1 base from V and 3 bases from J, with 12 bases between. CDR1 and CDR2 from the germline V gene are LGHDT and YNNKEL (reference sequence). This CDR3 is 15 amino acids long. This CDR3 is CASSQVDRTYYGYTF. CDR3 in DNA: TGTGCCAGCAGCCAAGTGGACAGAACCTACTATGGCTACACCTTC. Filled out from reference TRBV3-1 and TRBJ1-2, the complete variable domain reads DTAVSQTPKYLVTQMGNDKSIKCEQNLGHDTMYWYKQDSKKFLKIMFSYNNKELIINETVPNRFSPKSPDKAHLNLHINSLELGDSAVYFCASSQVDRTYYGYTFGSGTRLTVV.

This clonotype was detected only a few times. The chain is built from TRBV7-9 and TRBJ2-1; D is perhaps TRBD1 or TRBD2 (6 bases each). Germline V CDR1 and CDR2: SEHNR, FQNEAQ (reference sequence). The CDR3 consists of 13 residues. The germline V and J ends were trimmed by 1 base and 8 bases, with 9 bases remaining between them. CDR3 amino acids: CASSLVGGYEQFF. The CDR3 nucleotides read TGTGCCAGCAGCTTAGTCGGGGGCTATGAGCAGTTCTTC.

This clonotype was picked up a small number of times. The chain employs TRBV15 and TRBJ1-4; TRBD1 agrees at 8 bases. Germline V CDR1 and CDR2: LNHNV, YYDKDF (reference sequence). V was pared by 1 base and J by 8 bases, with 9 bases of the junction left unmatched. This CDR3 spans 16 amino acids. CDR3 protein: CATSRARGLVDEKLFF. In DNA, the CDR3 is TGTGCCACCAGCAGAGCCAGGGGGCTTGTAGACGAAAAACTGTTTTTT.

The rearrangement joins TRBV30 to TRBJ2-2; 9 bases match TRBD1. The CDR3 sequence is 17 residues long. V gave up 3 bases and J gave up 1 base; unmatched junction bases: 9. Looked up from germline, CDR1 is GTSNPN and CDR2 is SVGIG (reference sequence). The CDR3, as DNA: TGTGCCTGGAGCCCTCCGGGACAGGGATTGAACACCGGGGAGCTGTTTTTT. Translated: CAWSPPGQGLNTGELFF.

This clonotype has more than one count but fewer than ten. The V and J genes are TRBV7-6 and TRBJ1-4; 7 bases agree with TRBD1. V lost 3 bases, J lost 0 bases, and 4 bases stayed unmatched. The length of the CDR3 is 16 residues. CDR1 and CDR2 from the germline V gene are SGHVS and FNYEAQ. CDR3 in amino acids: CASSLGDRTTNEKLFF. The CDR3 DNA reads TGTGCCAGCAGCTTGGGGGACAGAACAACTAATGAAAAACTGTTTTTT.

This clonotype was recorded many times. The rearrangement uses TRBV4-3 and TRBJ2-7, with TRBD1 as a possible D gene (6 bases). The CDR3 has 14 residues. V was cut by 0 bases and J by 0 bases, with 6 bases left in between. In germline, CDR1 is LGHNA, CDR2 YSLEER. The CDR3 spells CASSQEQGSYEQYF. The CDR3 bases are TGCGCCAGCAGCCAAGAACAGGGCTCCTACGAGCAGTACTTC.

This chain connects TRBV7-9 to TRBJ2-3; 11 bases align to TRBD2. Germline V gene data show CDR1 as SEHNR and CDR2 as FQNEAQ (reference sequence). The length of the CDR3 is 18 residues. Trimming cost V 1 base and J 2 bases; bases outside gene matches: 8. Here the CDR3 DNA reads TGTGCCAGCAGCTTAGGAACATTTAGCGGGGGGGCCACAGATACGCAGTATTTT. Its protein product is CASSLGTFSGGATDTQYF.